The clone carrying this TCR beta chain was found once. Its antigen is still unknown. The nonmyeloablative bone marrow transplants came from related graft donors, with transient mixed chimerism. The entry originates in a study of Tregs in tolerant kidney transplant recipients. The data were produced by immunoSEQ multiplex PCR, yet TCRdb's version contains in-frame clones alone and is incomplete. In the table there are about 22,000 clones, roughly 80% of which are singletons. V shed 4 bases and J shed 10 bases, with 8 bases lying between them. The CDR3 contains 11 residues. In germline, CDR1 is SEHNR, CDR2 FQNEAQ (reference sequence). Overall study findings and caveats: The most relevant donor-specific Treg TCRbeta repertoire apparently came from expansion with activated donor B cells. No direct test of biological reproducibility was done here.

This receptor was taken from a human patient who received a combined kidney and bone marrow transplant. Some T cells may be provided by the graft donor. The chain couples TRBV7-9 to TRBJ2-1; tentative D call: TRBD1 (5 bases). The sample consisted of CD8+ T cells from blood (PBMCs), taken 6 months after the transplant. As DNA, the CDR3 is TGTGCCAGCAGCTACAACAGGGAGCAGTTCTTC. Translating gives CASSYNREQFF.